This T cell receptor beta chain was documented in a study of shared clonotypes between healthy human individuals. As for the study in general: Three plates each covered CD4 naive and memory; CD8 naive two, CD8 memory one.

Points from the study as a whole: Naive subsets typically showed greater estimated richness than memory subsets.

Genomic DNA from each subset was divided evenly over several immunoSEQ plates. Libraries were prepared by immunoSEQ multiplex PCR; TCRdb keeps only in-frame clonotypes and omits some of them. The sample carries roughly 1.4 million clones, around 98.5% recorded once. Concerning this clone: What it recognizes is unknown.

Naive CD4+ cells were CD45RA-selected; the remaining cells were memory. Per germline, CDR1 ENHRY and CDR2 SYGVKD. The CDR3 length is 14 residues. Deletions cut 4 bases from V and 0 bases from J, with 9 bases between. The chain combines TRBV10-3 with TRBJ1-1; no firm D call. The sequence derives from a young man in good health. The sequenced material came from naive CD4+ T cells sorted from blood. Noted subset: CD45RA+ positively selected. This CDR3 reads CAISAGLMNTEAFF. In DNA, the CDR3 is TGTGCCATCAGTGCTGGACTGATGAACACTGAAGCTTTCTTT.